These T cell receptor beta chains were read from a single sample in a study of cytomegalovirus exposure and HLA in healthy donors. The assay was immunoSEQ multiplex PCR, and TCRdb's table has in-frame clones only and misses some. Seen here are 130,000 or so clones, less than 80% observed once, and the top ten hold 4.2%. The sample comprised PBMCs. The receptors originated from a man in his forties or fifties in good health and CMV-seropositive. Both conserved end residues are part of each CDR3. Each record gives: J gene, D gene, clone size, V gene, CDR3 DNA, CDR3 protein. The D gene is left open where the match is weak. The size entry is marked missing in some rows and otherwise reads once, few, many or a size class.

>TRBJ1-5|-|-|TRBV2
TGTGCCAGCAATCGGGACAACAATCAGCCCCAGCATTTT
CASNRDNNQPQHF
>TRBJ1-1|-|-|TRBV28
TGTGCCAGCAGTTCCCCTTTTCAGGGCGAGACTGAAGCTTTCTTT
CASSSPFQGETEAFF
>TRBJ1-1|-|-|TRBV10-2
TGCGCCAGCACGAGACAACAGAACACTGAAGCTTTCTTT
CASTRQQNTEAFF
>TRBJ1-1|-|-|TRBV7-7
TGTGCCAGCAGCTTAGACAGTAACACTGAAGCTTTCTTT
CASSLDSNTEAFF
>TRBJ1-1|-|-|TRBV29-1
TGCAGCGTTGTGCCCTCCAGGGCTAACACTGAAGCTTTCTTT
CSVVPSRANTEAFF
>TRBJ1-1|-|-|TRBV2
TGTGCCAGCAGGGTGACAGGGAACACTGAAGCTTTCTTT
CASRVTGNTEAFF
>TRBJ1-6|-|-|TRBV4-1
TGCGCCAGCAGCGTCGGAAGGAGCTCCTATAATTCACCCCTCCACTTT
CASSVGRSSYNSPLHF
>TRBJ2-2|-|-|TRBV7-8
TGTGCCAGCAGCTTATGGTCAGGGCCCGGTGGGACCGGGGAGCTGTTTTTT
CASSLWSGPGGTGELFF
>TRBJ2-3|-|few|TRBV6-6
TGTGCCAGCAGTTACACTCCCGGACATCGCACAGATACGCAGTATTTT
CASSYTPGHRTDTQYF
>TRBJ2-5|-|once|TRBV6-5
TGTGCCAGCAGTTACTCGGGGGGTGCTACGGGGGAGACCCAGTACTTC
CASSYSGGATGETQYF
>TRBJ2-3|-|-|TRBV11-2
TGTGCCAGCAGCCGCCGCGTAAGTTTAGCCGCGCCAGATACGCAGTATTTT
CASSRRVSLAAPDTQYF
>TRBJ2-5|-|-|TRBV5-1
TGCGCCAGCAGCTTGCAAGCGGGAGAGACCCAGTACTTC
CASSLQAGETQYF
>TRBJ2-2|-|-|TRBV12-5
TGTGCTAGTGGTTTGATGGCGACAGTGGCGAACACCGGGGAGCTGTTTTTT
CASGLMATVANTGELFF
>TRBJ1-1|-|-|TRBV29-1
TGCAGCGTTTCTAACAGGGTCATGAACACTGAAGCTTTCTTT
CSVSNRVMNTEAFF
>TRBJ1-4|-|many|TRBV4-1
TGCGCCAGCAGCCAAGCCGCGGGGGCAACTAATGAAAAACTGTTTTTT
CASSQAAGATNEKLFF
>TRBJ2-5|-|-|TRBV5-1
TGCGCCAGCAGCGCAACGACAGGCCGAGAGACCCAGTACTTC
CASSATTGRETQYF
>TRBJ1-1|-|-|TRBV19
TGTGCCAGTAGTATAGTACCAGGTCCGGACACTGAAGCTTTCTTT
CASSIVPGPDTEAFF
>TRBJ2-7|-|-|TRBV7-9
TGTGCCAGCAGCCCAGGATGGGCCTACGAGCAGTACTTC
CASSPGWAYEQYF
>TRBJ1-1|-|-|TRBV5-4
TGTGCCAGCAGCTCGCCGACAGATTTGAACACTGAAGCTTTCTTT
CASSSPTDLNTEAFF
>TRBJ2-2|TRBD1|once|TRBV2
TGTGCCAGCAGCCTCGGACAGGGGAACACCGGGGAGCTGTTTTTT
CASSLGQGNTGELFF
>TRBJ1-2|-|-|TRBV21-1
TGTGCCAGCACAGGGGAGACCTATGGCTACACCTTC
CASTGETYGYTF
>TRBJ1-1|TRBD1|-|TRBV6-1
TGTGCCAGCAGTGACGACAGGGTAAGGACTGAAGCTTTCTTT
CASSDDRVRTEAFF
>TRBJ1-1|TRBD1|-|TRBV11-2
TGTGCCAGCAGCTTGGGACAGTTGAACACTGAAGCTTTCTTT
CASSLGQLNTEAFF
>TRBJ2-6|-|-|TRBV7-2
TGTGCCAGCAGCTTAGGGAGGAGTGGGGCCAACGTCCTGACTTTC
CASSLGRSGANVLTF
>TRBJ1-2|TRBD1|-|TRBV2
TGTGCCAGCAGGGAACAGGGGTGGTATGGCTACACCTTC
CASREQGWYGYTF
>TRBJ1-6|-|-|TRBV27
TGTGCCAGCAGTCCCTTGGACCGGGAGCGGAATTCACCCCTCCACTTT
CASSPLDRERNSPLHF
>TRBJ2-6|TRBD2|-|TRBV11-3
TGTGCCAGCAGCTTAGTCAGCGGGAGGGCCACCGGGGCCAACGTCCTGACTTTC
CASSLVSGRATGANVLTF
>TRBJ1-1|TRBD1|-|TRBV25-1
TGTGCCAGCAGTGGACGACAGGGTGAGACGGCTTCTGAAGCTTTCTTT
CASSGRQGETASEAFF
>TRBJ2-7|TRBD2|-|TRBV4-2
TGTGCCAGCAGCCAAGAGAGCGGTCTAGCGGGGTTTACGGAGCAGTACTTC
CASSQESGLAGFTEQYF
>TRBJ1-2|-|few|TRBV28
TGTGCCAGCAGTTTGGGGCGCGCGTCGGCGAATGGCTACACCTTC
CASSLGRASANGYTF
>TRBJ1-1|TRBD1|-|TRBV2
TGTGCCAGAAGAAACAGGGGGAGCACTGAAGCTTTCTTT
CARRNRGSTEAFF
>TRBJ2-1|TRBD1|-|TRBV6-1
TGTGCCAGCAGTGTACGGGACAGGACCTATGAGCAGTTCTTC
CASSVRDRTYEQFF
>TRBJ1-1|-|-|TRBV5-5
TGTGCCAGCATCCCCTCCGAGAGTTTGAACACTGAAGCTTTCTTT
CASIPSESLNTEAFF
>TRBJ2-7|-|-|TRBV6-1
TGTGCCAGCATGTGGCAGGGTGCTGGCGAGCAGTACTTC
CASMWQGAGEQYF
>TRBJ1-2|-|few|TRBV7-9
TGTGCCAGCAGCTTCCAGGCCATGCACTATGGCTACACCTTC
CASSFQAMHYGYTF
>TRBJ2-5|-|few|TRBV11-3
TGTGCCAGCAGCTCCCCCGGGCGGGGGCGAGGCGAGACCCAGTACTTC
CASSSPGRGRGETQYF
>TRBJ2-5|-|-|TRBV6-4
TGTGCCAGCAGTCCCGGCGGGAAAGAGACCCAGTACTTC
CASSPGGKETQYF
>TRBJ1-5|-|few|TRBV19
TGTGCCACCGAGGGAGGCCGCGGGCCCCAGCATTTT
CATEGGRGPQHF
>TRBJ2-3|TRBD2|-|TRBV5-4
TGTGCCAGCAGCTTGGGTCCTAGCGGGGGAAGGACAGATACGCAGTATTTT
CASSLGPSGGRTDTQYF
>TRBJ1-6|TRBD1|-|TRBV2
TGTGCCAGCAGTTATACTCCGGGACAGAATAATTCACCCCTCCACTTT
CASSYTPGQNNSPLHF
>TRBJ2-7|-|-|TRBV28
TGTGCCAGCAGACGTCAGGGCGACTCCTACGAGCAGTACTTC
CASRRQGDSYEQYF
>TRBJ1-1|-|-|TRBV5-4
TGTGCCAGCAGCTTGGGGCCGGGTCGGGTGAACACTGAAGCTTTCTTT
CASSLGPGRVNTEAFF
>TRBJ2-7|TRBD2|-|TRBV27
TGTGCCAGCAGTTTACCGGGAGGGATGCACGAGCAGTACTTC
CASSLPGGMHEQYF
>TRBJ2-1|TRBD2|-|TRBV27
TGTGCCAGCAGTGGTCAAGGACTAGAGAGGAATGAGCAGTTCTTC
CASSGQGLERNEQFF
>TRBJ1-5|-|few|TRBV2
TGTGCCAGCACTAAGTCTGACAATCAGCCCCAGCATTTT
CASTKSDNQPQHF